This T cell receptor beta chain was sequenced during a study of T-cell memory formation after mild COVID-19. This clonotype was recorded a few times. Antigen unknown. Regarding the study as a whole: There was a balanced CD4/CD8 profile in clones contracting day 15 to 85, and later expanders leaned CD4+. CD4+ contracting clones were mainly CM and EM; CD8+ ones, EMRA. Researchers could not confirm that second-wave clones peaking on day 37 targeted SARS-CoV-2. Detection of some responders pre-infection suggested pre-existing cross-reactive memory T cells participated.

The CDR3 is made up of 16 amino acids. The ends lost 6 bases at V and 7 bases at J; junction bases unmatched: 10. The germline V gene has CDR1 SNHLY and CDR2 FYNNEI. TCRdb re-called the 5' RACE reads through MiXCR, storing one row per CDR3 protein. The sample holds about 470,000 distinct CDR3 sequences, about 23% seen once. The chain couples TRBV2 to TRBJ2-3; 13 nucleotides line up with TRBD2. Sequenced: PBMCs or a T cell subset sorted from them (not recorded which). The source of this sequence is an adult woman who had mild COVID-19 (a few samples of this study predate the infection). Cell type and time point are not known. CDR3 DNA sequence: TGTGCCAGCAGGATCGGACTAGCGGGAGTCTCGAATACGCAGTATTTT. The encoded protein is CASRIGLAGVSNTQYF.